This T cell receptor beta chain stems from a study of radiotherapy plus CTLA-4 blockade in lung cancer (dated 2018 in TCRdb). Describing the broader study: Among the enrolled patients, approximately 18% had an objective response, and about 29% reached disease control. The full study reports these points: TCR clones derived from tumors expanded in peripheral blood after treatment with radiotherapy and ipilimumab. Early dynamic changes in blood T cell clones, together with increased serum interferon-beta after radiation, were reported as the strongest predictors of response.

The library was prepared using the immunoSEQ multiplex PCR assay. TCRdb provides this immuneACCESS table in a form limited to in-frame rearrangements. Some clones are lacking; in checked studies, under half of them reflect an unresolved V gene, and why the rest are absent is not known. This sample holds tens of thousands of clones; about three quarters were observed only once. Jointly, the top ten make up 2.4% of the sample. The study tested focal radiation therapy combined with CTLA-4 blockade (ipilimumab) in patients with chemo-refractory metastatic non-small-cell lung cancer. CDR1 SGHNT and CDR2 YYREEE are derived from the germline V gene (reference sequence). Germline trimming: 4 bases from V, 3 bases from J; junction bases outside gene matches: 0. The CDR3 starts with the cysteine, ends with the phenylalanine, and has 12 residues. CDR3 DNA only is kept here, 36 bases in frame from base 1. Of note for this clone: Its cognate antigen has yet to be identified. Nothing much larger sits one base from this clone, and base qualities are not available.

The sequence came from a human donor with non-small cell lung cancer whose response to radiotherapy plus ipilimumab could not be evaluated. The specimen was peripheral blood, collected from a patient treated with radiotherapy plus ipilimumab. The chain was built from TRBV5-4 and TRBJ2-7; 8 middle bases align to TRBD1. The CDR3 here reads CASSDRGYEQYF. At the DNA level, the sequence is TGTGCCAGCAGCGACAGGGGCTACGAGCAGTACTTC.